This T cell receptor beta chain stems from a study of T cell changes during pregnancy in multiple sclerosis (dated 2019 in TCRdb). For the study in its entirety: The study examined how the T cell repertoire changed over the course of pregnancy in women with multiple sclerosis.

The V and J ends are trimmed by 1 base and 8 bases, leaving 20 bases between them. From the cysteine through the phenylalanine, the CDR3 covers 16 amino acids. Only CDR3 DNA is held: 48 bases, read in frame from base 1. CDR1 and CDR2 were assigned from the germline V gene as MGHRA and YSYEKL. Receptor libraries were prepared by the immunoSEQ multiplex PCR assay. TCRdb mirrors the immuneACCESS table, restricted to in-frame sequences. Some clones are absent from its copies; in checked studies, under half trace to an unresolved V gene, and the reason for the others is unknown. The sample table records 90,000 to 100,000 clones; roughly 90% of these occur just once. The ten largest clones add up to 1.5% to 1.7% of the sample. Regarding this clone: The antigen it recognizes is unknown. Per-base qualities were not stored, and no clone one base away is much larger.

Sample: peripheral blood, taken in the first trimester of pregnancy. The chain employs TRBV4-1 and TRBJ1-2; the D region possibly corresponds to TRBD1 (5 bases align). The clonotype comes from a female donor with multiple sclerosis, enrolled in a pregnancy study. The sequenced DNA: TGCGCCAGCAGCCAAGGCAAGTTGGAGGGGCCGAGGGGCTACACCTTC. This codes for CASSQGKLEGPRGYTF.